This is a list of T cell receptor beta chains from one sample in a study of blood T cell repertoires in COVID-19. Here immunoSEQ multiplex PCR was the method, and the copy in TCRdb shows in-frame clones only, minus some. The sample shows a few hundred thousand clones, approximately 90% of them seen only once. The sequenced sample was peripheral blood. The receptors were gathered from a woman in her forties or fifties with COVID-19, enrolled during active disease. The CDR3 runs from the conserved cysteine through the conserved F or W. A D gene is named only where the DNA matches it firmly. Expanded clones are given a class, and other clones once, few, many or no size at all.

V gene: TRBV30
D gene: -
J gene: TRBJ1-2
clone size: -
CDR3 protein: CAWSVGGPNYGYTF
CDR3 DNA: TGTGCCTGGAGTGTGGGGGGGCCGAACTATGGCTACACCTTC

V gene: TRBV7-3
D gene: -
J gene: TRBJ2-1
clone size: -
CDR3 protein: CASSLSTAYNEQFF
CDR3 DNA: TGTGCCAGCAGCTTATCAACAGCCTACAATGAGCAGTTCTTC

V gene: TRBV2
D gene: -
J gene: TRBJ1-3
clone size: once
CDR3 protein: CASSWQGRKSSGNTIYF
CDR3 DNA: TGTGCCAGCAGTTGGCAGGGGCGAAAGAGCTCTGGAAACACCATATATTTT

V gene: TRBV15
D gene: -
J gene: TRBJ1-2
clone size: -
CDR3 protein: CATSKEGASGYTF
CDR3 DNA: TGTGCCACGTCGAAGGAGGGTGCCTCTGGCTACACCTTC

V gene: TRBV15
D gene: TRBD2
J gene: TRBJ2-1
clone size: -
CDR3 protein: CATILSGRFASEQFF
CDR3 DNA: TGTGCCACCATCTTGAGCGGGAGGTTTGCTAGTGAGCAGTTCTTC

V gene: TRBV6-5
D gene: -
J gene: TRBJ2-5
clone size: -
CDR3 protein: CASRQFSGTQYF
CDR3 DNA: TGTGCCAGCAGACAATTTTCGGGGACCCAGTACTTC

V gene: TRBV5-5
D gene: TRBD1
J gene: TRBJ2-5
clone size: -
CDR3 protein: CASSFGDRGYQETQYF
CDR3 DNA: TGTGCCAGCAGCTTCGGGGACAGGGGGTACCAAGAGACCCAGTACTTC

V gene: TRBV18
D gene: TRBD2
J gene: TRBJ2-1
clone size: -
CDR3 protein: CASSTSGSSYNEQFF
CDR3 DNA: TGTGCCAGCTCAACTAGCGGGAGCTCCTACAATGAGCAGTTCTTC

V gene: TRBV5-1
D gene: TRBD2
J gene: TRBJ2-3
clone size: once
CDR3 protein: CASSLSPGRASDTQYF
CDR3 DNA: TGCGCCAGCAGCCTCTCCCCAGGGAGGGCTTCGGATACGCAGTATTTT

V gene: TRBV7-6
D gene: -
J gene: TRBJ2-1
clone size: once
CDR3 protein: CASSIWQPAGLFF
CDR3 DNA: TGTGCCAGCAGCATTTGGCAACCCGCTGGGCTGTTCTTC

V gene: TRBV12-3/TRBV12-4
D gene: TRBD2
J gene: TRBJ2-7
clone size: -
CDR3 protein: CASSLSGGYEQYF
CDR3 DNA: TGTGCCAGCAGTTTAAGCGGGGGCTACGAGCAGTACTTC

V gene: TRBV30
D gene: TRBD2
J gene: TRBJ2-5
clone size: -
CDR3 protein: CAWRVAGGAGTQYF
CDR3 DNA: TGTGCCTGGAGAGTAGCGGGAGGGGCTGGGACCCAGTACTTC

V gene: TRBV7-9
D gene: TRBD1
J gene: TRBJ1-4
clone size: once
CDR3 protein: CASSLAGTGSSEKLFF
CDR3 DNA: TGTGCCAGCAGCTTAGCAGGGACAGGCTCATCTGAAAAACTGTTTTTT

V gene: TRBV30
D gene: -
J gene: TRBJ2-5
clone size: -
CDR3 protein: CAWSVQGGETQYF
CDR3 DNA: TGTGCCTGGAGTGTTCAAGGGGGAGAGACCCAGTACTTC

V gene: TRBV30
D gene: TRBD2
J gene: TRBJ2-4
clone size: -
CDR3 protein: CAWTGGVGIQYF
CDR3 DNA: TGTGCCTGGACGGGGGGGGTTGGCATTCAGTACTTC

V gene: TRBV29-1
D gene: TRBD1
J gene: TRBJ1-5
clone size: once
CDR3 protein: CSVGNDRGGNQPQHF
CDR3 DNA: TGCAGCGTTGGGAACGACAGGGGTGGCAATCAGCCCCAGCATTTT

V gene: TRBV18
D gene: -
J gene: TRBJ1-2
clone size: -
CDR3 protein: CASSPMSYSYGYTF
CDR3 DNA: TGTGCCAGCTCACCAATGAGCTACTCTTATGGCTACACCTTC

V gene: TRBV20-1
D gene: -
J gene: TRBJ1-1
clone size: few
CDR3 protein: CSASDRNTEAFF
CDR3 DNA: TGCAGTGCTAGTGACAGGAACACTGAAGCTTTCTTT

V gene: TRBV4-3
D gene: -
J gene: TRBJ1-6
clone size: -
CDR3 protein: CASSQFVSLSGDSYNSPLHF
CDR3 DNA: TGCGCCAGCAGCCAATTTGTCAGTTTATCAGGGGACTCCTATAATTCACCCCTCCACTTT

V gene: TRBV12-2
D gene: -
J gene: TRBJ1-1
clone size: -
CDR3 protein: CASRLALGVRTEAFF
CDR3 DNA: TGTGCAAGTCGCTTAGCGCTAGGCGTTAGGACTGAAGCTTTCTTT

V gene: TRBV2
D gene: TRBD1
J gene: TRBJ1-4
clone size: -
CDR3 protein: CASRSRDRDEKLFF
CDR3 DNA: TGTGCCAGCAGGAGCCGGGACAGGGACGAAAAACTGTTTTTT

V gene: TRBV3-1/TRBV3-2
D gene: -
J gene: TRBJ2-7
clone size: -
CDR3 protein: CASSQDIPYEQYF
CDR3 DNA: TGTGCCAGCAGCCAGGACATTCCCTACGAGCAGTACTTC

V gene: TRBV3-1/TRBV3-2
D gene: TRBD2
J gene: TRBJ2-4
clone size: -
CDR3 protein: CASSQGGSAKNIQYF
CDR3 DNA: TGTGCCAGCAGCCAGGGGGGGTCGGCCAAAAACATTCAGTACTTC

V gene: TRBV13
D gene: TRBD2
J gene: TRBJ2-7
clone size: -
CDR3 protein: CASRSQREVGYEQYF
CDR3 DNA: TGTGCCAGCAGATCGCAGCGGGAGGTAGGGTACGAGCAGTACTTC

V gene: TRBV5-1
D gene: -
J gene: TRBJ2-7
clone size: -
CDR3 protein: CASSLESYYEQYF
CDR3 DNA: TGCGCCAGCAGCTTGGAGTCCTACTACGAGCAGTACTTC

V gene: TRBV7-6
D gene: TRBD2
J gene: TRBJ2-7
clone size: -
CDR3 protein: CASSRGTSGGAYEQYF
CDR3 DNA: TGTGCCAGCAGCCGAGGGACTAGCGGGGGAGCCTACGAGCAGTACTTC

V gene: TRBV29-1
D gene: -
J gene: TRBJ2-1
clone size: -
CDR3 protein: CSVEVRRGKSGSYNEQFF
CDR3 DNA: TGCAGCGTTGAGGTCCGTCGTGGAAAGAGCGGCTCCTACAATGAGCAGTTCTTC

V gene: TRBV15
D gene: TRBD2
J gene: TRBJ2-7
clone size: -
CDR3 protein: CATSRGGGGGRSSYEQYF
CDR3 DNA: TGTGCCACCAGCAGGGGTGGTGGGGGAGGGCGCAGCTCCTACGAGCAGTACTTC